This T cell receptor (beta chain) was documented in a study of control samples from healthy donors and cancer patients. This clone was counted between two and nine times. The same CDR3 is also encoded by other DNA sequences in this sample. CDR3 length: 13 amino acids. V lost 6 bases and J lost 0; bases outside the gene matches: 2. Germline lookup yields CDR1 ENHRY and CDR2 SYGVKD. The repertoire was sequenced with immunoSEQ multiplex PCR; TCRdb's copy has only in-frame clones and lacks some. The sample lists some 130,000 clones, approximately 90% occurring once. The source material was blood. This TCR came from a young man in good health. The gene calls are TRBV10-3 and TRBJ2-7; 7 bases fit TRBD1. The CDR3 DNA reads TGTGCCATCAGGACAGGGAGCTCCTACGAGCAGTACTTC. This sequence encodes CAIRTGSSYEQYF.